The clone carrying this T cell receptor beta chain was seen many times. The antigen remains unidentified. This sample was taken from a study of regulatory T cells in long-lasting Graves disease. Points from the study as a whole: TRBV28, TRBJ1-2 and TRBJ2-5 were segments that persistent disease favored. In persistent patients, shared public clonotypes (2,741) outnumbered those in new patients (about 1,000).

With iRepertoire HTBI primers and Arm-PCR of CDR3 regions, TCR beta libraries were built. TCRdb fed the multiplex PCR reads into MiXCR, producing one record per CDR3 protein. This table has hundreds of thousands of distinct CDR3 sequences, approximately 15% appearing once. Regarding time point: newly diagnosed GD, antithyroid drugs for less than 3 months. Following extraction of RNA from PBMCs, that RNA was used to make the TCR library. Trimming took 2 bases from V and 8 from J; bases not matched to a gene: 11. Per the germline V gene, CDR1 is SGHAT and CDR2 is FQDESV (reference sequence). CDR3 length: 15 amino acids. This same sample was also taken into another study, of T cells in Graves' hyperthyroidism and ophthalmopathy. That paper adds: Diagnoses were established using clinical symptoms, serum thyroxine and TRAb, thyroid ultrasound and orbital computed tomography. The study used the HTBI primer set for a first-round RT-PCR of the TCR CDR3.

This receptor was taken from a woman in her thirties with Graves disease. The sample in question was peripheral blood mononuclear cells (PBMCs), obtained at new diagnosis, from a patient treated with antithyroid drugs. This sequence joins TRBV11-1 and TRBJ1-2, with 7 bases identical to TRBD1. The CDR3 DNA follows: TGTGCCAGCAGCTTACTACAGGGGCCCCTCGGGGGCTACACCTTC. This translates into CASSLLQGPLGGYTF. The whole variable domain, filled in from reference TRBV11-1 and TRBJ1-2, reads EAEVAQSPRYKITEKSQAVAFWCDPISGHATLYWYRQILGQGPELLVQFQDESVVDDSQLPKDRFSAERLKGVDSTLKIQPAELGDSAMYLCASSLLQGPLGGYTFGSGTRLTVV.